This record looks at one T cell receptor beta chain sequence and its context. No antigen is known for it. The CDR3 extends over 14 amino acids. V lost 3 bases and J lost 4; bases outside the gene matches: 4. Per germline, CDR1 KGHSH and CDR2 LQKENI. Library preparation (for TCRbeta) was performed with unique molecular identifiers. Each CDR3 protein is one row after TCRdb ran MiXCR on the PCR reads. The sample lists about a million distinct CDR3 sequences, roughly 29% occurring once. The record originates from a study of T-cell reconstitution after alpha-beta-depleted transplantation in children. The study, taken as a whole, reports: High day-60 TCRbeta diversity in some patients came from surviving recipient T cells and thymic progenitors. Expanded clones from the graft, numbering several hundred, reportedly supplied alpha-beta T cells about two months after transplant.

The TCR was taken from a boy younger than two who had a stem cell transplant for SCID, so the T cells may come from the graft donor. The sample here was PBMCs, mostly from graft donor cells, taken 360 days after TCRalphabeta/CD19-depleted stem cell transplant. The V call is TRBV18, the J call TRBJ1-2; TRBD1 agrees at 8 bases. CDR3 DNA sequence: TGTGCCAGCTCACCGGACAGGGTCTCCTATGGCTACACCTTC. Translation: CASSPDRVSYGYTF.